This TCR beta chain came from a study of blood T cell repertoires in COVID-19. Overall study context: T cells, B-cell-depleted T cells, or PBMCs provided the cDNA or gDNA that served as material.

This clone was picked up one time. The germline V gene has CDR1 LGHDT and CDR2 YNNKEL (reference sequence). The V segment lost 0 bases and the J segment 13 bases; nucleotides outside the gene matches: 13. CDR3 length: 16 residues. Method: immunoSEQ multiplex PCR; TCRdb's copy keeps in-frame clones and lacks some. Of about 220,000 clones in the sample, 84% are singletons; the top ten hold about 3%. The chain combines TRBV3-1 (or the pseudogene TRBV3-2) with TRBJ2-3; the match to TRBD2 covers 10 bases. This receptor was taken from a woman in her 30s who had recovered from COVID-19. The sequenced sample consisted of peripheral blood. CDR3 region: CASSQDIGAGGSLEYF. The CDR3 coding sequence is TGTGCCAGCAGCCAAGATATTGGAGCGGGAGGGTCCCTCGAGTATTTT.